This is a list of T cell receptor beta chains from one sample in a study of regulatory T cells in long-lasting Graves disease. TCRdb used MiXCR to reprocess the multiplex PCR reads, holding one entry per CDR3 protein. The table has 700,000 or so distinct CDR3 sequences, 25% to 30% seen once. Material: peripheral blood mononuclear cells (PBMCs), obtained when the disease was refractory, from a patient treated with antithyroid drugs. These receptors were taken from a female donor with Graves disease. CDR3s include the opening cysteine and the closing phenylalanine or tryptophan. A D gene is named only where the DNA matches it firmly. Only part of the rows carry a size: once, few, many, or a class if the clone is expanded.

d_call	v_call	j_call	clone_size	cdr3_aa	cdr3_nt
TRBD1	TRBV19	TRBJ1-5	few	CASTGDRGSNQPQHF	TGTGCCAGTACCGGGGACAGGGGGAGCAATCAGCCCCAGCATTTT
NA	TRBV11-2	TRBJ1-1	few	CASSSTKLNTEAFF	TGTGCCAGCAGCTCGACAAAGCTGAACACTGAAGCTTTCTTT
NA	TRBV6-1	TRBJ2-4	NA	CASSDIGLPRSIAKNIQYF	TGTGCCAGCAGTGACATCGGGCTGCCAAGGTCTATAGCCAAAAACATTCAGTACTTC
NA	TRBV28	TRBJ1-4	NA	CASSLMQTDPNEKLFF	TGTGCCAGCAGTTTAATGCAGACAGACCCTAATGAAAAACTGTTTTTT
NA	TRBV7-8	TRBJ1-2	many	CASSLGRRKGGYTF	TGTGCCAGCAGCTTAGGAAGGAGGAAAGGTGGCTACACCTTC
NA	TRBV7-3	TRBJ1-1	few	CASSSRRGRAFF	TGTGCCAGCAGCTCCCGCCGTGGTAGGGCTTTCTTT
TRBD1	TRBV30	TRBJ1-2	NA	CAWSAGQGAGGYTF	TGTGCCTGGAGTGCAGGACAGGGGGCAGGAGGCTACACCTTC
TRBD2	TRBV20-1	TRBJ2-7	many	CSARDLAGVEQYF	TGCAGTGCTAGAGATCTAGCGGGAGTCGAGCAGTACTTC
NA	TRBV12-3/TRBV12-4	TRBJ2-2	few	CASSLPGLLNTGELFF	TGTGCCAGCAGTTTGCCGGGACTCTTGAACACCGGGGAGCTGTTTTTT
TRBD1	TRBV9	TRBJ1-1	NA	CASSVVGAGGANTEAFF	TGTGCCAGCAGCGTAGTGGGGGCAGGGGGCGCAAACACTGAAGCTTTCTTT
TRBD1	TRBV3-1	TRBJ1-6	few	CASSQGAGGTDSPLHF	TGTGCCAGCAGCCAAGGGGCAGGGGGCACCGATTCACCCCTCCACTTT
NA	TRBV2	TRBJ1-1	many	CASSGLNTEAFF	TGTGCCAGCAGTGGACTGAACACTGAAGCTTTCTTT
TRBD2	TRBV6-1	TRBJ2-5	few	CASSLRLAWGTQYF	TGTGCCAGCAGCCTTAGACTAGCTTGGGGGACCCAGTACTTC
NA	TRBV5-1	TRBJ1-1	NA	CASSPAGRPEGTEAFF	TGCGCCAGCAGCCCGGCCGGGCGCCCGGAGGGCACTGAAGCTTTCTTT
TRBD1	TRBV28	TRBJ1-4	many	CASSQDRGLEKLFF	TGTGCCAGCAGTCAAGACAGGGGGCTTGAAAAACTGTTTTTT
TRBD1	TRBV3-1	TRBJ1-1	once	CASSQTGGTGGTEAFF	TGTGCCAGCAGCCAAACAGGGGGCACAGGAGGCACTGAAGCTTTCTTT
NA	TRBV30	TRBJ1-5	many	CAWSVTVDQPQHF	TGTGCCTGGAGTGTAACCGTGGATCAGCCCCAGCATTTT
NA	TRBV12-3/TRBV12-4	TRBJ1-1	few	CASSRVSKNTEAFF	TGTGCCAGCAGTCGGGTCAGTAAGAACACTGAAGCTTTCTTT
TRBD2	TRBV7-6	TRBJ2-7	NA	CASSPPGLAGASYEQYF	TGTGCCAGCAGCCCCCCTGGACTAGCGGGAGCCTCCTACGAGCAGTACTTC
NA	TRBV18	TRBJ1-2	few	CASSPSRAQGRGYTF	TGTGCCAGCTCACCATCCAGGGCGCAAGGTAGAGGCTACACCTTC
TRBD1	TRBV20-1	TRBJ1-3	few	CSASNGQGVVRNTIYF	TGCAGTGCTAGTAACGGACAGGGGGTCGTGCGAAACACCATATATTTT
NA	TRBV3-1	TRBJ2-7	NA	CASSQDRGYHEQYF	TGTGCCAGCAGCCAAGATAGAGGCTACCACGAGCAGTACTTC
TRBD2	TRBV5-6	TRBJ2-7	few	CASSPLGLAVDSYEQYF	TGTGCCAGCAGCCCTCTGGGCCTAGCGGTGGACTCCTACGAGCAGTACTTC
TRBD1	TRBV6-2/TRBV6-3	TRBJ2-7	NA	CASSYGDGTGAFYEQYF	TGTGCCAGCAGTTACGGGGACGGGACAGGAGCTTTCTACGAGCAGTACTTC
TRBD2	TRBV12-3/TRBV12-4	TRBJ2-1	NA	CASSFHGGEDNEQFF	TGTGCCAGCAGTTTTCACGGGGGGGAGGACAATGAGCAGTTCTTC
TRBD2	TRBV20-1	TRBJ2-7	NA	CSARDSGRDYEQYF	TGCAGTGCTAGAGATAGCGGGAGAGACTACGAGCAGTACTTC
TRBD2	TRBV12-3/TRBV12-4	TRBJ2-6	NA	CASTEPPVTSGNPLSGANVLTF	TGTGCCAGCACCGAACCCCCCGTAACTAGCGGGAACCCCCTCTCTGGGGCCAACGTCCTGACTTTC
NA	TRBV7-2	TRBJ2-5	NA	CASSKPQETQYF	TGTGCCAGCAGTAAACCCCAAGAGACCCAGTACTTC
NA	TRBV9	TRBJ2-7	NA	CASSVAAGSYEQYF	TGTGCCAGCAGCGTAGCGGCGGGCAGCTACGAGCAGTACTTC
NA	TRBV7-6	TRBJ1-2	NA	CASSPVAGPSNYGYTF	TGTGCCAGCAGCCCTGTCGCGGGCCCTTCTAACTATGGCTACACCTTC
NA	TRBV3-1	TRBJ1-1	few	CASSQAQVTEAFF	TGTGCCAGCAGCCAAGCACAGGTCACTGAAGCTTTCTTT
TRBD1	TRBV20-1	TRBJ1-1	few	CSARVDRARTEAFF	TGCAGTGCTAGAGTAGACAGGGCCAGAACTGAAGCTTTCTTT
TRBD1	TRBV6-2/TRBV6-3	TRBJ1-5	few	CASSYSTGGTGHQPQHF	TGTGCCAGCAGTTACTCGACAGGCGGGACAGGGCATCAGCCCCAGCATTTT
TRBD2	TRBV29-1	TRBJ2-5	NA	CSVYRLAGAQETQYF	TGCAGCGTGTACCGGTTAGCGGGAGCCCAAGAGACCCAGTACTTC
NA	TRBV27	TRBJ1-5	many	CASSSRTVRGNQPQHF	TGTGCCAGCAGTTCCCGGACGGTTAGGGGCAATCAGCCCCAGCATTTT
NA	TRBV7-3	TRBJ2-2	few	CASSLRAVGLTGELFF	TGTGCCAGCAGCTTACGGGCAGTCGGATTAACCGGGGAGCTGTTTTTT
NA	TRBV5-6	TRBJ1-5	NA	CASSPRWGGQPQHF	TGTGCCAGCAGCCCCCGGTGGGGAGGTCAGCCCCAGCATTTT
TRBD1	TRBV28	TRBJ1-6	many	CASSFSTGGANSPLHF	TGTGCCAGCAGTTTCTCGACAGGGGGCGCGAATTCACCCCTCCACTTT
NA	TRBV6-2/TRBV6-3	TRBJ1-1	NA	CAGSDKGWTEAFF	TGTGCCGGCAGTGATAAGGGTTGGACTGAAGCTTTCTTT
NA	TRBV5-1	TRBJ1-1	many	CASSLDGGAGGTEAFF	TGCGCCAGCAGCTTGGACGGGGGCGCGGGGGGCACTGAAGCTTTCTTT
NA	TRBV20-1	TRBJ1-2	NA	CSARFQGFNYGYTF	TGCAGTGCTAGGTTCCAGGGGTTTAACTATGGCTACACCTTC
TRBD1	TRBV27	TRBJ1-1	many	CASSEGTANTEAFF	TGTGCCAGCAGTGAAGGGACAGCGAACACTGAAGCTTTCTTT
TRBD2	TRBV2	TRBJ2-7	many	CASMRTSASYEQYF	TGTGCCAGCATGCGGACTAGCGCTTCCTACGAGCAGTACTTC
NA	TRBV30	TRBJ1-1	few	CAWSTPGHMNTEAFF	TGTGCCTGGAGTACCCCGGGACATATGAACACTGAAGCTTTCTTT
NA	TRBV27	TRBJ2-7	NA	CASRRSGSTYEQYF	TGTGCCAGCAGAAGGAGTGGGAGCACCTACGAGCAGTACTTC
TRBD2	TRBV7-9	TRBJ2-2	NA	CASSRTSGRLTTGELFF	TGTGCCAGCAGCAGGACTAGCGGGAGGTTAACCACCGGGGAGCTGTTTTTT
NA	TRBV7-9	TRBJ2-6	NA	CASSRAASGANVLTF	TGTGCCAGCAGCCGAGCAGCCTCTGGGGCCAACGTCCTGACTTTC
NA	TRBV3-1	TRBJ1-2	NA	CASSQDRHGFTF	TGTGCCAGCAGCCAAGACAGACATGGCTTCACCTTC